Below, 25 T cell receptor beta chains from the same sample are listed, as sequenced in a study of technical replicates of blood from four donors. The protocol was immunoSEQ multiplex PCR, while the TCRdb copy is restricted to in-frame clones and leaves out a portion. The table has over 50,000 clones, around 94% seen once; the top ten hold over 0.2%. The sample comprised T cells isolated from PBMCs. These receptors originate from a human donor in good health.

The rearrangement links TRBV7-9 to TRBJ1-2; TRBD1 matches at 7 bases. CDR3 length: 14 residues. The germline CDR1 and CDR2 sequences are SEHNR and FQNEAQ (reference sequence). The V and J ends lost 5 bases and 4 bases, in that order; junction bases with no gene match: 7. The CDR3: CASSPPWDSYGYTF. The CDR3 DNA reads TGTGCCAGCAGCCCCCCCTGGGACAGCTATGGCTACACCTTC. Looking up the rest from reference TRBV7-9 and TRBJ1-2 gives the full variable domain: DTGVSQNPRHKITKRGQNVTFRCDPISEHNRLYWYRQTLGQGPEFLTYFQNEAQLEKSRLLSDRFSAERPKGSFSTLEIQRTEQGDSAMYLCASSPPWDSYGYTFGSGTRLTVV.

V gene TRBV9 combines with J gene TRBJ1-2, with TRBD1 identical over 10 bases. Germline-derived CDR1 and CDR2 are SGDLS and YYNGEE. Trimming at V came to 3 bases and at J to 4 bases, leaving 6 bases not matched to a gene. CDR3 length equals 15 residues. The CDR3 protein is CASSGGTGVAYGYTF. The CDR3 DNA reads TGTGCCAGCAGCGGGGGGACAGGGGTTGCCTATGGCTACACCTTC.

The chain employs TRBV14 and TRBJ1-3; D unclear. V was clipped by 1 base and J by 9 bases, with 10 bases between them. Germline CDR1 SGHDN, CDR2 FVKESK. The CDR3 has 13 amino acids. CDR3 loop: CASSQGAAGTIYF. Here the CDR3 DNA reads TGTGCCAGCAGCCAAGGCGCGGCGGGCACCATATATTTT.

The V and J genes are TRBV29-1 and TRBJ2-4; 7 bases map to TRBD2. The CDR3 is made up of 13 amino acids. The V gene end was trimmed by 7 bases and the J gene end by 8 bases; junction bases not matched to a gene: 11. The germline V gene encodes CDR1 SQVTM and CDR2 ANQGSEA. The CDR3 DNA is TGCAGCGCCGACCGTGGGGGGGAGGACATTCAGTACTTC. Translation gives CSADRGGEDIQYF.

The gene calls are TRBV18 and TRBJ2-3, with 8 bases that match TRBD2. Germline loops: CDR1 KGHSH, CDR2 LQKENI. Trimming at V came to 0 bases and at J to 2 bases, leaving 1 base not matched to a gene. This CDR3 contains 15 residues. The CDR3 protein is CASSPPGLDTDTQYF. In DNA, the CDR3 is TGTGCCAGCTCACCACCGGGACTAGACACAGATACGCAGTATTTT. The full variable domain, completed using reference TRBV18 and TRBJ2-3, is NAGVMQNPRHLVRRRGQEARLRCSPMKGHSHVYWYRQLPEEGLKFMVYLQKENIIDESGMPKERFSAEFPKEGPSILRIQQVVRGDSAAYFCASSPPGLDTDTQYFGPGTRLTVL.

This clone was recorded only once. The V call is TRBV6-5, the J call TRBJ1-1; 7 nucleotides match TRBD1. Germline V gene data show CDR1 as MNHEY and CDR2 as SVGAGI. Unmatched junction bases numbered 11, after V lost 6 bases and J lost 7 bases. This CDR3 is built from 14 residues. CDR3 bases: TGTGCCAGCAGCCTTTTGACAGGGACCTATGAAGCTTTCTTT. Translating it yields CASSLLTGTYEAFF.

The chain's CDR3 is CASSLEGGTNNEQFF. The CDR3 DNA reads TGCGCCAGCAGCTTGGAAGGGGGCACGAACAATGAGCAGTTCTTC. The chain employs TRBV5-1 and TRBJ2-1, with 7 bases identical to TRBD1. The CDR3 length is 15 residues. CDR1 is SGHRS, CDR2 YFSETQ, per germline. Trimming took 0 bases from V and 5 from J; bases not matched to a gene: 5.

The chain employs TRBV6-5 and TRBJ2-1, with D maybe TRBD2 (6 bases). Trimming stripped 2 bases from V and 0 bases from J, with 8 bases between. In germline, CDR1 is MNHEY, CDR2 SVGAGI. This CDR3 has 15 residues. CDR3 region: CASSYGGISYNEQFF. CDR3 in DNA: TGTGCCAGCAGTTACGGGGGGATCTCCTACAATGAGCAGTTCTTC.

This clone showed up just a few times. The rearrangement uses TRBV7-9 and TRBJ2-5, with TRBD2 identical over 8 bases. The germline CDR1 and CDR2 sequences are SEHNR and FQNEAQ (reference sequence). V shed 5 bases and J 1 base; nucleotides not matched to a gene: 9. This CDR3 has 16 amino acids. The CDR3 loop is CASSSRPSGFQETQYF. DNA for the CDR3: TGTGCCAGCAGCAGTCGTCCTAGCGGGTTCCAAGAGACCCAGTACTTC.

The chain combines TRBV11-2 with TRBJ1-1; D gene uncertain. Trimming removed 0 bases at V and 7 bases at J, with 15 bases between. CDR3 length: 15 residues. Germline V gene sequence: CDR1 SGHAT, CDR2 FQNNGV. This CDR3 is CASSLDFGVILEAFF. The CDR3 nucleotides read TGTGCCAGCAGCTTAGATTTCGGGGTCATCCTTGAAGCTTTCTTT.

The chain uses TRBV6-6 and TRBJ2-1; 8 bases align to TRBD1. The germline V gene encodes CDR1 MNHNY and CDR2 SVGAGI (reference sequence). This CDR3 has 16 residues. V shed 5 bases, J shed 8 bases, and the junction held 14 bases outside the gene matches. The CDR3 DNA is TGTGCCAGCAGTCAAAAGACAGGGGCCTCGTCGGATGAGCAGTTCTTC. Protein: CASSQKTGASSDEQFF.

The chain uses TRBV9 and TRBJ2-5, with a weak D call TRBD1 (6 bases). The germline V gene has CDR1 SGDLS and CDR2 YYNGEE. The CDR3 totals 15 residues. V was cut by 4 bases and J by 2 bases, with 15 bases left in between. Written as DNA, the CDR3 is TGTGCCAGCAGCAAATGGGACACCTTTCAAGAGACCCAGTACTTC. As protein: CASSKWDTFQETQYF.

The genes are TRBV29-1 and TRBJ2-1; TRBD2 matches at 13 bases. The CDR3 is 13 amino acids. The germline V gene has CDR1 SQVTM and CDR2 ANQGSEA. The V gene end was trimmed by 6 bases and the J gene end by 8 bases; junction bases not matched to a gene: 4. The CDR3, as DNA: TGCAGCGTCAGGACTAGCGGGAGTTATGAGCAGTTCTTC. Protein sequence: CSVRTSGSYEQFF.

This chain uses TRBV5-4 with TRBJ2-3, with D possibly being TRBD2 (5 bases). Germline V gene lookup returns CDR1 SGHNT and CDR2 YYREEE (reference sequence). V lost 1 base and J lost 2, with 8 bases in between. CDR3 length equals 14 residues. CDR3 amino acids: CASSLREVTDTQYF. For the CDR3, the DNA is TGTGCCAGCAGCTTGCGGGAAGTCACAGATACGCAGTATTTT.

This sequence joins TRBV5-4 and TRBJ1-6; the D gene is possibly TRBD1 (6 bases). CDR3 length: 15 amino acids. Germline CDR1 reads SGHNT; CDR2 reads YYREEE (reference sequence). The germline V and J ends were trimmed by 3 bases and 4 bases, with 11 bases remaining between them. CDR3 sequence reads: CASSSGQTYNSPLHF. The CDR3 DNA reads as TGTGCCAGCAGCTCAGGACAGACTTATAATTCACCCCTCCACTTT.

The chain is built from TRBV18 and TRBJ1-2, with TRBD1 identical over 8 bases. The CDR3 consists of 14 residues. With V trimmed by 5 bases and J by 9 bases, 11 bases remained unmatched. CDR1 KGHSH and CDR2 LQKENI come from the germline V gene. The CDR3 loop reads CASSSTGTGFSYTF. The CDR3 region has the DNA TGTGCCAGCTCATCGACAGGGACAGGATTTAGCTACACCTTC.

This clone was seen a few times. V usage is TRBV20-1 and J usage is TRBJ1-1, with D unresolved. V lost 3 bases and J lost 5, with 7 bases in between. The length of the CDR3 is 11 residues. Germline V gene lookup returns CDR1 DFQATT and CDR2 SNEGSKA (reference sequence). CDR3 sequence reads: CSARRLTEAFF. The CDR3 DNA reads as TGCAGTGCTAGGAGGTTGACTGAAGCTTTCTTT.

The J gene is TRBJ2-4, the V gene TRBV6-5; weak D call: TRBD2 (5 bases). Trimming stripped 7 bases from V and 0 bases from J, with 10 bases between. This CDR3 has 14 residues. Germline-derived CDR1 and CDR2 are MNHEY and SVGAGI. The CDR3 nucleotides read TGTGCCAGCACCTCGGGGATAGCCAAAAACATTCAGTACTTC. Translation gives CASTSGIAKNIQYF.

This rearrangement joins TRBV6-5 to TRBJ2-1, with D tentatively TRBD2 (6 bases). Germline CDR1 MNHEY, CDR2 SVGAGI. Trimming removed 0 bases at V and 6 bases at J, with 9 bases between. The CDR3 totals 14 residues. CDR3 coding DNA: TGTGCCAGCAGTTACTCTGCGGGGTTCAATGAGCAGTTCTTC. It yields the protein CASSYSAGFNEQFF.

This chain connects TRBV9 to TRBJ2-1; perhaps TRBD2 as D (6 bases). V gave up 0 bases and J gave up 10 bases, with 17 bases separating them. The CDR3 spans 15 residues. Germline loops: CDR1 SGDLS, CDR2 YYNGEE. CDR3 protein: CASSVEASETDEQFF. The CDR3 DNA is TGTGCCAGCAGCGTAGAGGCTAGCGAAACTGACGAGCAGTTCTTC.

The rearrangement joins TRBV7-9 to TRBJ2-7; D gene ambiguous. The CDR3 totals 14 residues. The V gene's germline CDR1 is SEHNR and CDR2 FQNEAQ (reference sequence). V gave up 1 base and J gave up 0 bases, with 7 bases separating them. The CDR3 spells CASSLGHSSYEQYF. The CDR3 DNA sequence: TGTGCCAGCAGCTTAGGGCACAGCTCCTACGAGCAGTACTTC.

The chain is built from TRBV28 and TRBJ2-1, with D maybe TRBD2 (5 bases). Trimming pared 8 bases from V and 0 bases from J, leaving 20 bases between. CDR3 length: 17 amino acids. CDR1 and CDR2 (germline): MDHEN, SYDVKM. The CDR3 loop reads CASLNHNPGSSYNEQFF. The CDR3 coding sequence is TGTGCCAGCTTAAACCATAATCCGGGGAGCTCCTACAATGAGCAGTTCTTC.

The CDR3 sequence is CASSSGGLGANVLTF. DNA for the CDR3: TGTGCCAGCAGCTCCGGAGGCCTTGGAGCCAACGTCCTGACTTTC. This chain joins TRBV11-3 and TRBJ2-6, with a tentative D call TRBD2 (5 bases). The CDR3 covers 15 residues. CDR1 is SGHNT and CDR2 is YENEEA in the germline V gene. V shed 4 bases and J shed 7 bases, with 14 bases lying between them. Full variable domain (remainder filled in from reference TRBV11-3 and TRBJ2-6): EAGVVQSPRYKIIEKKQPVAFWCNPISGHNTLYWYLQNLGQGPELLIRYENEEAVDDSQLPKDRFSAERLKGVDSTLKIQPAELGDSAVYLCASSSGGLGANVLTFGAGSRLTVL.

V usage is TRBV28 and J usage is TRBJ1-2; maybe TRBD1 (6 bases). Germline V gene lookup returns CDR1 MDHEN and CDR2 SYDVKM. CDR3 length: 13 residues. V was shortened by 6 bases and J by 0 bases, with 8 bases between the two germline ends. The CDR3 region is CASRDSTNYGYTF. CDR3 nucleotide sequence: TGTGCCAGCAGGGACAGTACTAACTATGGCTACACCTTC.

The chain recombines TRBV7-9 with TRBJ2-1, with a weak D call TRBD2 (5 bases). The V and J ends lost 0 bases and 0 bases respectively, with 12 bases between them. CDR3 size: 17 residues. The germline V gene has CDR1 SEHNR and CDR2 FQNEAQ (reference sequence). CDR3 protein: CASSLALSGSSYNEQFF. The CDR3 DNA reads TGTGCCAGCAGCTTAGCGCTAAGCGGTAGCTCCTACAATGAGCAGTTCTTC.